The source of this T cell receptor (beta chain) is a study of OX40 agonist ivuxolimab in advanced cancers. Germline values: CDR1 SGHRS, CDR2 YFSETQ. Losses at the gene ends were 4 bases for V and 3 bases for J; bases not matched to a gene: 5. The CDR3 has 15 amino acids. Profiling relied on immunoSEQ multiplex PCR, and the TCRdb table lists in-frame clones only, not all of them. The sample lists 100,000 or so clones, roughly nine tenths seen once, with about 0.29% in the top ten. This chain uses TRBV5-1 with TRBJ1-4, with 8 positions matching TRBD1. Specimen: CD4+ or CD8+ T cells sorted from blood, collected in a trial of the OX40 agonist ivuxolimab. The receptor's source is an adult with an advanced solid tumor such as melanoma, head and neck, liver or kidney cancer. CDR3 sequence: CASSNSGGSNEKLFF. The CDR3 nucleotides are TGCGCCAGCAGCAACTCAGGGGGCTCTAATGAAAAACTGTTTTTT.